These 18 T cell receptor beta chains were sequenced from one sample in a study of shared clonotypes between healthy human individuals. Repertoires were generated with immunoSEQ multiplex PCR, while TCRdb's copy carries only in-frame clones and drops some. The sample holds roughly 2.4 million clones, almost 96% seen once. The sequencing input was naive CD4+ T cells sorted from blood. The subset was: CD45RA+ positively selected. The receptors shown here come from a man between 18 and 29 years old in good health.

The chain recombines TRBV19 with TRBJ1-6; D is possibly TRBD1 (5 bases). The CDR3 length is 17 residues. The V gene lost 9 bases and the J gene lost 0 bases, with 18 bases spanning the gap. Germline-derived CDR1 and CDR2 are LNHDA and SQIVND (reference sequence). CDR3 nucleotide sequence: TGTGCCAGCCGGAGGACATCGATGAGCTCCTATAATTCACCCCTCCACTTT. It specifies CASRRTSMSSYNSPLHF.

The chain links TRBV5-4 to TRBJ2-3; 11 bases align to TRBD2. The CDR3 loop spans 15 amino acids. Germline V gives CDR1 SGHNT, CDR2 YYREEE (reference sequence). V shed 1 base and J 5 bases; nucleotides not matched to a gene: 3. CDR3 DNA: TGTGCCAGCAGCTTGACTAGCGGGAGAGGAGATACGCAGTATTTT. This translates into CASSLTSGRGDTQYF.

The CDR3 protein is CAIRDSGYEQYF. The CDR3 DNA is TGTGCCATCAGGGACAGCGGCTACGAGCAGTACTTC. This chain connects TRBV10-3 to TRBJ2-7; D perhaps matches TRBD1 (6 bases). The V gene's germline CDR1 is ENHRY and CDR2 SYGVKD. Deletions cut 6 bases from V and 3 bases from J, with 9 bases between. There are 12 residues in the CDR3.

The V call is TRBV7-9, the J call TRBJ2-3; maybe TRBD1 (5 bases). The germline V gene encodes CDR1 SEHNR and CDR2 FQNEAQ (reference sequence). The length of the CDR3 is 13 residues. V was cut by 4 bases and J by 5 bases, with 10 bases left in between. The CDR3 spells CASSSLGEDTQYF. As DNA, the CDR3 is TGTGCCAGCAGCTCATTAGGGGAAGATACGCAGTATTTT.

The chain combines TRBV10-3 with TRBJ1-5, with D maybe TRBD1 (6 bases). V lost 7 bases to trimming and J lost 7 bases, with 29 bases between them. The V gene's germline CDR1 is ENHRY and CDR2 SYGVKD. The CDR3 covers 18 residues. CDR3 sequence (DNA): TGTGCCATCAAGGTAACGGGGGGCCAAGGGTTTGCGACCCAGCCCCAGCATTTT. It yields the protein CAIKVTGGQGFATQPQHF.

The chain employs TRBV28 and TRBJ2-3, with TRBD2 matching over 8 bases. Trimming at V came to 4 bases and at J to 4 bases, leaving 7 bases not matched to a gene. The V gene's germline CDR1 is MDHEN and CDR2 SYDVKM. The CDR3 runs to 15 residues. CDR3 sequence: CASSSFSGGADTQYF. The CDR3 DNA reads TGTGCCAGCAGTTCTTTCTCCGGGGGGGCAGATACGCAGTATTTT.

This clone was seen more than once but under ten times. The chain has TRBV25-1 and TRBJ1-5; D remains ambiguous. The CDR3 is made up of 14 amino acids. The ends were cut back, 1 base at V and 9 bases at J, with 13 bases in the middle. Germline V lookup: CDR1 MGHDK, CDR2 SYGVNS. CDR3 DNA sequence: TGTGCCAGCAGTGAATCCACAGCCCAGAGGCCCCAGCATTTT. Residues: CASSESTAQRPQHF.

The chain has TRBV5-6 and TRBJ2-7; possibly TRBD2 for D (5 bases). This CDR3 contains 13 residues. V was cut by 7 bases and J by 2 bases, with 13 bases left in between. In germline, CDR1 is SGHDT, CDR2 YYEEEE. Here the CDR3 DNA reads TGTGCCAGCGGGAGAGACCTTGCCTACGAGCAGTACTTC. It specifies CASGRDLAYEQYF.

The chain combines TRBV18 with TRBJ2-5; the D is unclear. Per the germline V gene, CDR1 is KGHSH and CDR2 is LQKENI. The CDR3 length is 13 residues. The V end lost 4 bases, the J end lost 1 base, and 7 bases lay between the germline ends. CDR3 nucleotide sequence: TGTGCCAGCTCACGGAGTTCCCAAGAGACCCAGTACTTC. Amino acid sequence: CASSRSSQETQYF.

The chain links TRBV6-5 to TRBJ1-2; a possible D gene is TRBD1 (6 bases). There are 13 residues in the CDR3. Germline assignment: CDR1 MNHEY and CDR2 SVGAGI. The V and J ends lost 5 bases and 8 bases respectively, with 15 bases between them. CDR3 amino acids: CASSLGRGHGYTF. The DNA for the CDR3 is TGTGCCAGCAGTCTTGGCAGGGGTCACGGCTACACCTTC.

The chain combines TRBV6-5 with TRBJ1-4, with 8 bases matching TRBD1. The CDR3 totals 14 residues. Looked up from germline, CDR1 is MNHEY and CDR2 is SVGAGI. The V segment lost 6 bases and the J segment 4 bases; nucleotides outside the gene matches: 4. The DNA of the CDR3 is TGTGCCAGCAGGGGACAGGTCCTTAATGAAAAACTGTTTTTT. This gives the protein CASRGQVLNEKLFF.

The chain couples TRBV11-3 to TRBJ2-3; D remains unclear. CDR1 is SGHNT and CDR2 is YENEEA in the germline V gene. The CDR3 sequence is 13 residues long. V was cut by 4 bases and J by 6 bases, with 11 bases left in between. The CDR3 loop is CASSSNILDTQYF. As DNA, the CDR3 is TGTGCCAGCAGCTCGAATATATTGGATACGCAGTATTTT.

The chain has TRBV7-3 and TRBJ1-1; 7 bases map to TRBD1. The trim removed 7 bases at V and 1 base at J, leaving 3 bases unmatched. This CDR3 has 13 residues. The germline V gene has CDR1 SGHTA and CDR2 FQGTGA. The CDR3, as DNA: TGTGCCAGCAAACAGGGGACGAACACTGAAGCTTTCTTT. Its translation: CASKQGTNTEAFF.

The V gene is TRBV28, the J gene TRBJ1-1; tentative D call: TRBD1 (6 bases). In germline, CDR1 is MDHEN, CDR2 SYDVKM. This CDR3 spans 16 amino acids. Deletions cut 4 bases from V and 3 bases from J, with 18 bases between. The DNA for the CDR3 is TGTGCCAGCAGTTCCCCTTTTGGGGGGCGCGACACTGAAGCTTTCTTT. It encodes CASSSPFGGRDTEAFF.

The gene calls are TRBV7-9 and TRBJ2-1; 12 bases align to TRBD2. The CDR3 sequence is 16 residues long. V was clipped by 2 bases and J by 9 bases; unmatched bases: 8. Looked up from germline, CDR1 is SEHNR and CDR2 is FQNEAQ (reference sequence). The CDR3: CASSLFLAGGPGEQFF. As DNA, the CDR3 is TGTGCCAGCAGCTTATTCCTAGCGGGAGGGCCTGGTGAGCAGTTCTTC.

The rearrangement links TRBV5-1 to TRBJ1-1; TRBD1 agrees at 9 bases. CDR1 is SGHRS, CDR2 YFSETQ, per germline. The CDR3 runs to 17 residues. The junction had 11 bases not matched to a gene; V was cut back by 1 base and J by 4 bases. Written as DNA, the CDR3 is TGCGCCAGCAGCTTGTATCCCTACAGGGGGCTTATCACTGAAGCTTTCTTT. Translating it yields CASSLYPYRGLITEAFF.

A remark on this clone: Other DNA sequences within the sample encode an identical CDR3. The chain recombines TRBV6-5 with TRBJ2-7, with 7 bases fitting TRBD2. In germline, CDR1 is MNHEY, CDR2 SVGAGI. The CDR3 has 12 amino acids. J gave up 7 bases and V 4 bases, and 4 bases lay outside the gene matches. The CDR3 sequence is CASSSPGGEQYF. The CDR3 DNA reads TGTGCCAGCAGTTCCCCGGGAGGTGAGCAGTACTTC.

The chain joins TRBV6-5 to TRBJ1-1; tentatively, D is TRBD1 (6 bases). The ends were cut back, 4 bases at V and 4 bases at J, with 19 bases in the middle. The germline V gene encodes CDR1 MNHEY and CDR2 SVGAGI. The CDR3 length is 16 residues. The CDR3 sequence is CASSSDRPRRITEAFF. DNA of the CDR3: TGTGCCAGCAGTTCTGACAGGCCCAGACGGATCACTGAAGCTTTCTTT.